This T cell receptor beta chain appears in the sequencing data of a study of CD8 T cells in Susac syndrome. Reverse transcription of about 0.45 to 1 ug RNA was carried out with random hexamers. Across 54 Vbeta and 13 Jbeta, immunoSEQ multiplex PCR amplified TCR beta CDR3. One entry per CDR3 protein, called by TCRdb with MiXCR from the immunoSEQ multiplex PCR reads. The sample contains about 430,000 distinct CDR3 sequences, more than 70% of which appear only once. CDR1 is SQVTM and CDR2 is ANQGSEA in the germline V gene. The length of the CDR3 is 15 residues. V lost 1 base and J 0 bases, leaving 13 bases between the germline ends.

Source material: CD8+ T cells from PBMCs. This receptor was taken from a human donor with multiple sclerosis. The chain employs TRBV29-1 and TRBJ2-7; no reliable D call. The CDR3 DNA is TGCAGCGTTGAAGGTTCAGACGGCTACTCCTACGAGCAGTACTTC. Residues: CSVEGSDGYSYEQYF.